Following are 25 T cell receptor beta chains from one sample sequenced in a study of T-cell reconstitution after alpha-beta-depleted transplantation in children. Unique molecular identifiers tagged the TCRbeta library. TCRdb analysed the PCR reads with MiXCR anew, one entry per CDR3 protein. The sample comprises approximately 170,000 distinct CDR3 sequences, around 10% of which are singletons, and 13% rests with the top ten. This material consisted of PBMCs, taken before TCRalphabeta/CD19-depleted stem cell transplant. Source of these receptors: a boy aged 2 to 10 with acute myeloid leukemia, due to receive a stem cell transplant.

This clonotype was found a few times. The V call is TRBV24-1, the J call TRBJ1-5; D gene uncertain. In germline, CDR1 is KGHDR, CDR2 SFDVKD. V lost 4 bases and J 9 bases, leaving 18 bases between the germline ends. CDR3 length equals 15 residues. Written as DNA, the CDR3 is TGTGCCACCAGTGAGGCCGGGGTACGGGGTGCGCCCCAGCATTTT. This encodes CATSEAGVRGAPQHF.

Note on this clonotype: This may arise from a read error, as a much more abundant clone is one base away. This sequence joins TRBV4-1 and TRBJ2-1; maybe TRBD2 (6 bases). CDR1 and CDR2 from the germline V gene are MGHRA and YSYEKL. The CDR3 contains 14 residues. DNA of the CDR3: TGCGCCAGCAGCTCACGACTAGGGAACAATGAGCAGCTCTTC. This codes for CASSSRLGNNEQLF.

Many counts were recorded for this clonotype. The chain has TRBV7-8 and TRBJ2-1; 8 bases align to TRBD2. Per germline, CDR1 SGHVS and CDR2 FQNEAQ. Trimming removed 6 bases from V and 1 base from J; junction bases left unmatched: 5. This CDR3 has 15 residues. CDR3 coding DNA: TGTGCCAGCAGGGTCGGCGGGGGGTCCTACAATGAGCAGTTCTTC. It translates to CASRVGGGSYNEQFF.

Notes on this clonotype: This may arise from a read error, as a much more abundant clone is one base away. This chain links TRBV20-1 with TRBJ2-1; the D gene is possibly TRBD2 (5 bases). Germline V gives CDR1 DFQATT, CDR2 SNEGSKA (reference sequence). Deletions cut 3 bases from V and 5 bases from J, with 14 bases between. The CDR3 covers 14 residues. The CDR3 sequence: CSASRSGHHNEQFF. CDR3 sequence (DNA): TGCAGTGCTAGTCGCAGCGGCCATCACAATGAGCAGTTCTTC.

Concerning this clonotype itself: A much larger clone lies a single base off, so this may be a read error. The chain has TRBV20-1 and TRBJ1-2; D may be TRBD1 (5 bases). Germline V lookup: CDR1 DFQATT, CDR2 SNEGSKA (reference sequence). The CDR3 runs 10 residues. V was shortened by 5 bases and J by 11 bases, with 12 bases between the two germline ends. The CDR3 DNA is TGCAGTGCTGGAGGGGATAGTTACACCTTC. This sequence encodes CSAGGDSYTF.

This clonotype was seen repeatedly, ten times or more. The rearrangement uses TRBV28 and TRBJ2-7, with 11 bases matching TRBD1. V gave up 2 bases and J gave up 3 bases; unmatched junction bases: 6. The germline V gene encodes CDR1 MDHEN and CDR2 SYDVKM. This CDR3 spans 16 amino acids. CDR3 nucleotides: TGTGCCAGCAGTTTAGTCCGGGACAGGGGGTTCTACGAGCAGTACTTC. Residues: CASSLVRDRGFYEQYF.

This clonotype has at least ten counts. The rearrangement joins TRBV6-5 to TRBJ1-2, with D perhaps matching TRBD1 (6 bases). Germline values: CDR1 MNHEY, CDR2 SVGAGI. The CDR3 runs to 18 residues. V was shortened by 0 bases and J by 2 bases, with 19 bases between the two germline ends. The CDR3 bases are TGTGCCAGCAGTTACTCTACTCCTGGGGGGGCGGAAAACTATGGCTACACCTTC. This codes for CASSYSTPGGAENYGYTF.

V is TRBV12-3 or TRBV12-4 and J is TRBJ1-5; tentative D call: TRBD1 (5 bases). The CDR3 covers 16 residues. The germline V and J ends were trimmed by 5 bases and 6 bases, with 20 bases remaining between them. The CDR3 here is CASSVRAGDGGQPQHF. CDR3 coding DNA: TGTGCCAGCAGTGTGCGTGCGGGGGACGGAGGTCAGCCCCAGCATTTT.

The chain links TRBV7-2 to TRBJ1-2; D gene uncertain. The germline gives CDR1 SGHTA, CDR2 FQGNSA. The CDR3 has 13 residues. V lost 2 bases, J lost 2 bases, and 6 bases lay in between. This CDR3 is CASSLNRNYGYTF. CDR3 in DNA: TGTGCCAGCAGCTTAAATCGGAACTATGGCTACACCTTC.

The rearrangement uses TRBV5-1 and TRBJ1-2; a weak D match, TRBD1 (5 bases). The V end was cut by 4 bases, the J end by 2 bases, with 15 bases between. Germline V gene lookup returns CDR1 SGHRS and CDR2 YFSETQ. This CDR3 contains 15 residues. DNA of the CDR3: TGCGCCAGCAGCCCCGCGGGGGGGAGAAACTATGGCTACACCTTC. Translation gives CASSPAGGRNYGYTF.

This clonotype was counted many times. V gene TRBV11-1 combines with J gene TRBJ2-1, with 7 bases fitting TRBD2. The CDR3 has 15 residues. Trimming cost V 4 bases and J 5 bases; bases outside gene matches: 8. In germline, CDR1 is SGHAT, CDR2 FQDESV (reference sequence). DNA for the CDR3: TGTGCCAGCAGCTCAACACTCAGCGGGGACAATGAGCAGTTCTTC. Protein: CASSSTLSGDNEQFF.

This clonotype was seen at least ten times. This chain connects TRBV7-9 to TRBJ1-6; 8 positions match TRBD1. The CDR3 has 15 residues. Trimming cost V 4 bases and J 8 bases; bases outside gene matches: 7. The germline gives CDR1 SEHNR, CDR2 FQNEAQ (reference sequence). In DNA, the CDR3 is TGTGCCAGCAGCTCCTGGGACAGGCTGGATTCACCCCTCCACTTT. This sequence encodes CASSSWDRLDSPLHF.

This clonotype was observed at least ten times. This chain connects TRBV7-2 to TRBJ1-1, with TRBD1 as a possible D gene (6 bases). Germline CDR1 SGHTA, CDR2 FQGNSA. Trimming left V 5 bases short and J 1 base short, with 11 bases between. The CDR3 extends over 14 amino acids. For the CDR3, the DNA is TGTGCCAGCAGCGTCTCGGGACAGAACACTGAAGCTTTCTTT. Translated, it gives CASSVSGQNTEAFF.

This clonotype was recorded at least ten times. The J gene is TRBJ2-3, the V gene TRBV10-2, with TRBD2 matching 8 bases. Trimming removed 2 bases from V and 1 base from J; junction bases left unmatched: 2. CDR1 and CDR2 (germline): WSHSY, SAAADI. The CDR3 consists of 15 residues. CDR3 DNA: TGCGCCAGCAGTGAGCCAGCGGGAGGCACAGATACGCAGTATTTT. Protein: CASSEPAGGTDTQYF.

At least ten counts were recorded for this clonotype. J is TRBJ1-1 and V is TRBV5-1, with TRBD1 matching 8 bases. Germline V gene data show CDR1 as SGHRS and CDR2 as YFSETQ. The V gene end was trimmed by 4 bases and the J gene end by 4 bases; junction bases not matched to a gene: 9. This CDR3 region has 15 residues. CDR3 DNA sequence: TGCGCCAGCAGCGCCGGAGGACAGGGTGCCACTGAAGCTTTCTTT. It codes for CASSAGGQGATEAFF.

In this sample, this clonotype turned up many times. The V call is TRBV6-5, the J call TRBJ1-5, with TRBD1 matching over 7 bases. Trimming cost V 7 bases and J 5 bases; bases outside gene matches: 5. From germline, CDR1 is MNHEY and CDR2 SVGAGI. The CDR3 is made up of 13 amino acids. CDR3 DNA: TGTGCCAGCAAAGGACAGGTTTATCAGCCCCAGCATTTT. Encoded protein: CASKGQVYQPQHF.

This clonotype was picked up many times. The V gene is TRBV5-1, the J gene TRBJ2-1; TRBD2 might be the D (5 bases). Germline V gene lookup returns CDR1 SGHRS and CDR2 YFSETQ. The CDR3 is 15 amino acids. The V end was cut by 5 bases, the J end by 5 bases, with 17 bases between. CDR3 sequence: CASRPSGGANNEQFF. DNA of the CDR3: TGCGCCAGCAGGCCCAGTGGAGGAGCAAACAATGAGCAGTTCTTC.

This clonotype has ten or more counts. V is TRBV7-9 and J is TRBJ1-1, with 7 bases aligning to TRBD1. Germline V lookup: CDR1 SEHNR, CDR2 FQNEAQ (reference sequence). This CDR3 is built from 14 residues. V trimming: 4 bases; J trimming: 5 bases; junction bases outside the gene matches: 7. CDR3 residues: CASSSTGTRTEAFF. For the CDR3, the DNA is TGTGCCAGCAGCTCGACAGGGACCCGGACTGAAGCTTTCTTT.

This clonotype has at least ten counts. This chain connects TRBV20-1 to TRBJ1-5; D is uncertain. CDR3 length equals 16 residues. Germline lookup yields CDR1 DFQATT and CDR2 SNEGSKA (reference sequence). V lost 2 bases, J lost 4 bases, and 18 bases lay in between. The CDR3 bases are TGCAGTGCTAGACCGCACCTGGACGGGGTGAATCAGCCCCAGCATTTT. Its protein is CSARPHLDGVNQPQHF.

CDR3 amino acids: CASSKGLSSYNEQFF. The DNA of the CDR3 is TGTGCCAGTAGTAAGGGACTAAGCTCCTACAATGAGCAGTTCTTC. J is TRBJ2-1 and V is TRBV19, with 7 bases that match TRBD2. The CDR3 length is 15 residues. Germline V lookup: CDR1 LNHDA, CDR2 SQIVND (reference sequence). J gave up 0 bases and V 4 bases, and 3 bases lay outside the gene matches.

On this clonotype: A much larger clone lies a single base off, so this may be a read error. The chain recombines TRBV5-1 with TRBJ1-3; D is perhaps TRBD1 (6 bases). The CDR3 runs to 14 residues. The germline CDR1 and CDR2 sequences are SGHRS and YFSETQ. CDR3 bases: TGCGCCAGCAGCTTGGGACAGGCCGAAAACATCATATATTTT. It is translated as CASSLGQAENIIYF.

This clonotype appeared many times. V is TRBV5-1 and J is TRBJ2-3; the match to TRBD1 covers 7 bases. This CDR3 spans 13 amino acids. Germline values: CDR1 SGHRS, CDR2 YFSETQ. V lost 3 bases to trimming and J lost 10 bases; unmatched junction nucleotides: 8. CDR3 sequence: CASSSDRTGPQYF. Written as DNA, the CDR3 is TGCGCCAGCAGCTCGGACCGGACAGGACCGCAGTATTTT.

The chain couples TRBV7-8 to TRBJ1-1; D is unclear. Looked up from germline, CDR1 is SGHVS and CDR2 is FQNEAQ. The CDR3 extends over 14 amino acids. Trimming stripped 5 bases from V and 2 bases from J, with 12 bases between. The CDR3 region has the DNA TGTGCCAGCAGCGCTGACCACCCTAACACTGAAGCTTTCTTT. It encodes CASSADHPNTEAFF.

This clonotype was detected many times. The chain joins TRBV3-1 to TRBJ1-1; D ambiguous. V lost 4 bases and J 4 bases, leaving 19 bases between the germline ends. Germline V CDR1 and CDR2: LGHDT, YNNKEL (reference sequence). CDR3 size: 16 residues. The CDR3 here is CASSLGRYGRVTEAFF. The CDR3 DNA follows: TGTGCCAGCAGCCTTGGACGCTACGGGCGGGTCACTGAAGCTTTCTTT.

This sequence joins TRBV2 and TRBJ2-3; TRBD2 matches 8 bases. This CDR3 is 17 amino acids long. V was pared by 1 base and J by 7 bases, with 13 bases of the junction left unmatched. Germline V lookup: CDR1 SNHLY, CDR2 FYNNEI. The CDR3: CASSEGRLAKEHNTQYF. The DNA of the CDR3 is TGTGCCAGCAGTGAAGGAAGACTAGCGAAGGAACACAATACGCAGTATTTT.